This T cell receptor beta chain comes out of a study of T cells after yellow fever vaccination. This clonotype was counted ten times or more. TCRdb reanalysed the 5' RACE reads using MiXCR and keeps one entry per CDR3 protein. This table holds some 160,000 distinct CDR3 sequences, 6.5% to 8.5% found once. This sequence was found in a man between 18 and 29 years old who received the YFV17D yellow fever vaccine. Here the sequenced sample was CD4+ T cells sorted from PBMCs, taken 5 days after the first yellow fever vaccination.

The DNA for the CDR3 is TGTGCCAGCAGAATTCAGGGTAGTAACACTGAAGCTTTCTTT. Its protein is CASRIQGSNTEAFF. The chain uses TRBV4-2 and TRBJ1-1, with D possibly matching TRBD1 (5 bases). Trimming cost V 6 bases and J 2 bases, with 13 bases left between them. This CDR3 is 14 amino acids long. CDR1 is LGHNA and CDR2 is YNFKEQ in the germline V gene.